This note documents a single T cell receptor beta chain sequence. Its specificity is not known. Sequencing used immunoSEQ multiplex PCR; TCRdb keeps in-frame clones, though not all of them. The sample lists 35,000 to 45,000 clones, 75% to 90% occurring once. The data stem from a study of a mutant IDH1 vaccine in newly diagnosed glioma. Study as a whole: Most patients had received both radiotherapy and temozolomide, the prior options being radiotherapy, temozolomide, or both.

The time point was: week 11, during vaccination. Every vaccination contained 300 ug of the mutant IDH1 20-mer peptide and was paired with topical imiquimod. This CDR3 spans 12 amino acids. This chain connects TRBV1 to TRBJ1-1. TRBV1 is classified as a pseudogene. The sample here was peripheral blood mononuclear cells (PBMCs), taken from a glioma patient whose treatment included an IDH1 peptide vaccine. This TCR derives from a woman aged 30 to 39 with glioma. Some clones in this sample may be carry-over from other donors' samples. The CDR3 sequence is CTSIEGYTEAFF. In DNA, the CDR3 is TGCACCAGCATCGAGGGATACACTGAAGCTTTCTTT.